The clone carrying this TCR beta chain was counted between two and nine times. The CDR3 totals 15 residues. Germline assignment: CDR1 SGHNT and CDR2 YENEEA. Trimming stripped 4 bases from V and 6 bases from J, with 15 bases between. The sample originates from a study of control samples from healthy donors and cancer patients. The data were produced by immunoSEQ multiplex PCR, yet TCRdb's version contains in-frame clones alone and is incomplete. The data contain 160,000 or so clones, around 96% of them singletons. J is TRBJ2-2 and V is TRBV11-3; D may match TRBD1 or TRBD2 (5 bases each). Specimen: blood. The sequence was collected from a woman aged 25 to 45 in good health. The CDR3 bases are TGTGCCAGCAGCTCCATTGGGGGTTTGGCCGGGGAGCTGTTTTTT. This codes for CASSSIGGLAGELFF. Looking up the rest from reference TRBV11-3 and TRBJ2-2 gives the full variable domain: EAGVVQSPRYKIIEKKQPVAFWCNPISGHNTLYWYLQNLGQGPELLIRYENEEAVDDSQLPKDRFSAERLKGVDSTLKIQPAELGDSAVYLCASSSIGGLAGELFFGEGSRLTVL.